This T cell receptor beta chain stems from a study of post-analysis software for immune sequencing data. Study findings and constraints: A handful of TRBV segments appeared more often in patients than in controls, and TRBV5-6, TRBV5-1 and TRBV20-1 were among these.

Incorporated into the TCR beta cDNA libraries were unique molecular identifiers, which served to reduce PCR and sequencing biases. Around 500,000 cDNA molecules came from about 1 to 10 million T cells. One entry per CDR3 protein, called by TCRdb with MiXCR from the PCR reads. The repertoire consists of around 500,000 distinct CDR3 sequences, with around a third occurring once and the leading ten covering approximately 6%. This clonotype was seen more than once but under ten times. The target antigen is unknown. The V gene lost 4 bases and the J gene lost 2 bases, with 16 bases spanning the gap. The CDR3 sequence is 16 residues long. Germline CDR1 reads MGHRA; CDR2 reads YSYEKL.

This TCR was sampled from a girl between 2 and 17 years old with multiple sclerosis. The specimen sequenced was blood. The chain joins TRBV4-1 to TRBJ2-3, with D perhaps given as TRBD1 or TRBD2 (5 bases each). The CDR3: CASSLGRAEFTDTQYF. CDR3 nucleotides: TGCGCCAGCAGCCTGGGACGAGCGGAGTTCACAGATACGCAGTATTTT.